The present entry profiles one TCR beta chain with its context. This specimen belongs to a study of blood T cell repertoires in COVID-19. Study as a whole: The United States, Italy and Spain were the sources of the acute and convalescent COVID-19 samples. T cells, B-cell-depleted T cells, or PBMCs provided the cDNA or gDNA that served as material.

Methods used by the authors: The authors estimated nucleated cell counts from reference gene primer amplification. Clones were sequenced by immunoSEQ multiplex PCR, and TCRdb holds only the in-frame ones, with some missing. Clone size and V and J calls were adopted from that table, with D and trimming inferred from the DNA. Here the sample spans under 300,000 clones, about four fifths being singletons. V shed 4 bases and J shed 9 bases, with 13 bases lying between them. The length of the CDR3 is 14 residues. CDR1 LGHDT and CDR2 YNNKEL come from the germline V gene (reference sequence). What was sequenced was peripheral blood. The gene calls are TRBV3-1 (or the pseudogene TRBV3-2) and TRBJ1-6, with D maybe TRBD1 (5 bases). The TCR comes from an elderly woman with acute or convalescent COVID-19. Here the CDR3 reads CASSLGGVGSPLHF. Written as DNA, the CDR3 is TGTGCCAGCAGCCTGGGAGGGGTCGGTTCACCCCTCCACTTT.